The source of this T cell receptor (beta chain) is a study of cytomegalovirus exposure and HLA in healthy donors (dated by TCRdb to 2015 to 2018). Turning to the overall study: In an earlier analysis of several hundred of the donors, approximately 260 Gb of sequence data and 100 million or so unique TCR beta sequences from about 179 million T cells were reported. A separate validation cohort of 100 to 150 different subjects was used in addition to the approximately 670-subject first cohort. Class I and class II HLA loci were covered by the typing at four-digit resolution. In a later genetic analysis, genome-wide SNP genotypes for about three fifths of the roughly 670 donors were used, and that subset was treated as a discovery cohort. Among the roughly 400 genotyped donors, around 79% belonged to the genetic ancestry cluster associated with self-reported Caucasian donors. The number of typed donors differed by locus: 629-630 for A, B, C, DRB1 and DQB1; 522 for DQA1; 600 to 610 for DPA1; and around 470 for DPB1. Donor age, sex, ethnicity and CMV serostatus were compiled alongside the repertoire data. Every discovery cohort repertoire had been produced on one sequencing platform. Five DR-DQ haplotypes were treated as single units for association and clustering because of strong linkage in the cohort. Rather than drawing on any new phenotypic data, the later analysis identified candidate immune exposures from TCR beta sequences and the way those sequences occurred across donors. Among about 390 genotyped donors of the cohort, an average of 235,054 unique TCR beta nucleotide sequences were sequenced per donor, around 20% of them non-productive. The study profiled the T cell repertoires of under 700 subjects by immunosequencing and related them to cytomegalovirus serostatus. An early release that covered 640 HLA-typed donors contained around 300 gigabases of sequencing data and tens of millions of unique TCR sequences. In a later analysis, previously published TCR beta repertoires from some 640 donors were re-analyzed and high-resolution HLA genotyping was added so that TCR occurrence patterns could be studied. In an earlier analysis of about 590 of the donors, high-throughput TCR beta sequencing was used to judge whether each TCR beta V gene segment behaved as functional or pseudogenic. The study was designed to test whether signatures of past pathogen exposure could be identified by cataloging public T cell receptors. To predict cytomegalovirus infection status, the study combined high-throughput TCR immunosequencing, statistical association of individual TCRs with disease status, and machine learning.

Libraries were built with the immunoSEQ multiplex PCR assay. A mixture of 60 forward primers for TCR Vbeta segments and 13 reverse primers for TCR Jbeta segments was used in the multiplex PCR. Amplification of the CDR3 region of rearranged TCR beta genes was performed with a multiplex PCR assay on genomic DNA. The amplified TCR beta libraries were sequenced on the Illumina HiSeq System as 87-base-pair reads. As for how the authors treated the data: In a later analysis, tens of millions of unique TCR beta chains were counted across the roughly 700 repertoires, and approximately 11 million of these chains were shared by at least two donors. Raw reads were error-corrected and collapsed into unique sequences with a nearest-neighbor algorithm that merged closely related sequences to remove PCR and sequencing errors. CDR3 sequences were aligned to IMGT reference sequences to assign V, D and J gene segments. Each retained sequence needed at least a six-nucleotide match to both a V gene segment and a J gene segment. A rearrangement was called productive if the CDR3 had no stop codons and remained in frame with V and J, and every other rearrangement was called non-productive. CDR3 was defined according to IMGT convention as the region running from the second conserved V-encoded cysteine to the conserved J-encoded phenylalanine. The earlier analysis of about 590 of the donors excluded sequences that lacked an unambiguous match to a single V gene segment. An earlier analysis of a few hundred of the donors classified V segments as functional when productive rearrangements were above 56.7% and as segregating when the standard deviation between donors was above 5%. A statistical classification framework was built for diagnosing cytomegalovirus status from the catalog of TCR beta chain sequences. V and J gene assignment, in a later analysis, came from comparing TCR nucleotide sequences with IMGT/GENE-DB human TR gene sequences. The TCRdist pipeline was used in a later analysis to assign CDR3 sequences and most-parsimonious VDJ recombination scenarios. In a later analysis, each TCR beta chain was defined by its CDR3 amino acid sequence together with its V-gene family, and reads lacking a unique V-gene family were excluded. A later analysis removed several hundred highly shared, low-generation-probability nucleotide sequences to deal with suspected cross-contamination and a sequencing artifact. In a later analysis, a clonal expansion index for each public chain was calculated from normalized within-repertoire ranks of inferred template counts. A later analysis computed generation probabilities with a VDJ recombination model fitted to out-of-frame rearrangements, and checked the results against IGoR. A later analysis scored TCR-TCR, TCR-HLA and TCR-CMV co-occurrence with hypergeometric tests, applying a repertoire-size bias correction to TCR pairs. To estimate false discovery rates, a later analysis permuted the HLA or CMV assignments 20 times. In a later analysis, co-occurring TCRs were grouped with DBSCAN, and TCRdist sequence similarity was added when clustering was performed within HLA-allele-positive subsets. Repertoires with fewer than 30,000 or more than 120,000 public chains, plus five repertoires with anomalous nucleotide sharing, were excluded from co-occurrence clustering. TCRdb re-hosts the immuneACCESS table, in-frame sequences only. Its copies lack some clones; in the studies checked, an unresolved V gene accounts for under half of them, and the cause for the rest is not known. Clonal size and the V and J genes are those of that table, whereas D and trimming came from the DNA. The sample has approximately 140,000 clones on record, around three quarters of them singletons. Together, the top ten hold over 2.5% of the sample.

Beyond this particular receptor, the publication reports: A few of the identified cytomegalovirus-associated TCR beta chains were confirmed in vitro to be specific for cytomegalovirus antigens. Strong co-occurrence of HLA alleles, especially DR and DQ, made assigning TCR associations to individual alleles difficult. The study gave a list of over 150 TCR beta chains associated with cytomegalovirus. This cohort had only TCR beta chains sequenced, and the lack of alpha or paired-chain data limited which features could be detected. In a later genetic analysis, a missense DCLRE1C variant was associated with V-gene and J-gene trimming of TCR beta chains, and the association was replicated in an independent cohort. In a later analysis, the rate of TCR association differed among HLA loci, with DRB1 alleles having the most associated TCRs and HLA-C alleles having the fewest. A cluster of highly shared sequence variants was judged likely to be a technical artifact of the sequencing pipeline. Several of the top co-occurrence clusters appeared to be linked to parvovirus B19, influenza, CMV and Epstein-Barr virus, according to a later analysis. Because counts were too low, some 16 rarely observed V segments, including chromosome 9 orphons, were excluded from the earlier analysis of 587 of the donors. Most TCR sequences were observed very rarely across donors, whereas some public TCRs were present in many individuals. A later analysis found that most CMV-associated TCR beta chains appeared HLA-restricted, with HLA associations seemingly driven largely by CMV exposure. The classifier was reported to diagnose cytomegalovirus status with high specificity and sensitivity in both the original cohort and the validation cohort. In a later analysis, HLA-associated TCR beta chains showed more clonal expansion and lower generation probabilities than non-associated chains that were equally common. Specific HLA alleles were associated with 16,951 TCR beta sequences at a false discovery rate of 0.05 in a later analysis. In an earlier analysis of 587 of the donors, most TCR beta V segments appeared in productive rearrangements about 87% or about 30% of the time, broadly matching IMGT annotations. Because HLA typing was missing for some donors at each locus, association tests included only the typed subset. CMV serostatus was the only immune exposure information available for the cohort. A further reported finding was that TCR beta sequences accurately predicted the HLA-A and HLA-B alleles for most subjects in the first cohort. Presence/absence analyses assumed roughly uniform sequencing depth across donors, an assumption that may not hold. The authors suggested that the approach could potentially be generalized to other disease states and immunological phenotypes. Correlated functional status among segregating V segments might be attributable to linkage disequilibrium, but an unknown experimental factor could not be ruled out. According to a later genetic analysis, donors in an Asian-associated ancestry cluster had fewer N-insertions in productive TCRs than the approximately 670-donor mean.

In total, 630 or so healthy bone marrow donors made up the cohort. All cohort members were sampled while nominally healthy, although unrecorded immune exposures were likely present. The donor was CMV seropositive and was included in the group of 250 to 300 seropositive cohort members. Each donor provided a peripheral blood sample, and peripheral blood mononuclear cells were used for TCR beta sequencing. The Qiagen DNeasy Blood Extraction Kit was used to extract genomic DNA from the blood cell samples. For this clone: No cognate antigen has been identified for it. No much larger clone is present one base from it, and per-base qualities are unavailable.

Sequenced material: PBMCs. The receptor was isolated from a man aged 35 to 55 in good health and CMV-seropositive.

The DNA sequence is given as TGTGCCAGCAGCTCGGCAGACTCGCAAGAGACCCAGTACTTC. The encoded protein is CASSSADSQETQYF. This chain is built from TRBV5-4 and TRBJ2-5, with an unclear D gene assignment. The germline V gene (reference sequence) sets CDR1 to SGHNT and CDR2 to YYREEE. V is clipped by 3 bases and J by 2 bases, and the sequence between their germline boundaries is 11 bases long. The CDR3 measures 14 amino acids from cysteine to phenylalanine. Kept here is only the CDR3 DNA, which spans 42 bases and is read in frame from base 1.